This entry lists 3 T cell receptor beta chains sequenced from one sample in a study of blood T cell repertoires in COVID-19. The table came from immunoSEQ multiplex PCR; TCRdb's copy has only in-frame clones and leaves some out. The sample records around 140,000 clones, roughly 83% being singletons. Sequencing used peripheral blood. The source is a man aged 60 to 75 with acute or convalescent COVID-19.

This clone was observed a single time. CDR3 loop: CASSIVRDNYGYTF. CDR3 nucleotide sequence: TGTGCCAGTAGTATCGTCAGGGATAACTATGGCTACACCTTC. V is TRBV19 and J is TRBJ1-2; weak D call: TRBD1 (5 bases). Deletions cut 3 bases from V and 1 base from J, with 9 bases between. The CDR3 sequence is 14 residues long. Germline V gene data show CDR1 as LNHDA and CDR2 as SQIVND (reference sequence).

J is TRBJ1-1 and V is TRBV6-1; the match to TRBD1 covers 9 bases. The CDR3 totals 15 residues. Germline values: CDR1 MNHNS, CDR2 SASEGT. Trimming cost V 3 bases and J 4 bases; bases outside gene matches: 6. CDR3 protein: CASSDIQGASTEAFF. The CDR3 region has the DNA TGTGCCAGCAGTGATATACAGGGGGCCAGCACTGAAGCTTTCTTT.

The chain couples TRBV2 to TRBJ2-7; 9 bases align to TRBD1. The junction had 14 bases not matched to a gene; V was cut back by 5 bases and J by 0 bases. The CDR3 sequence is 18 residues long. Germline lookup yields CDR1 SNHLY and CDR2 FYNNEI. The DNA for the CDR3 is TGTGCCAGCAGTCTTACCCTTACCGGGACAGGGAGCTCCTACGAGCAGTACTTC. This encodes CASSLTLTGTGSSYEQYF.